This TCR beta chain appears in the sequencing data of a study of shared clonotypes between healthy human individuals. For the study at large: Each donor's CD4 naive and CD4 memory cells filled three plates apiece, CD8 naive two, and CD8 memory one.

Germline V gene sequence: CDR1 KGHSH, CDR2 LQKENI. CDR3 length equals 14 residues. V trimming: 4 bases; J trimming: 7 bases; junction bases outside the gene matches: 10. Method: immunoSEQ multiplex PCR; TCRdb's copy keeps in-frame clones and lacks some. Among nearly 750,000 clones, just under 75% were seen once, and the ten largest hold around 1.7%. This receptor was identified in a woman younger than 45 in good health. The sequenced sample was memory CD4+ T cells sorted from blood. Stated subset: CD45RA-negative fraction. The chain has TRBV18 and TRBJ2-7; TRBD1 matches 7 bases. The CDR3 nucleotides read TGTGCCAGCTCACAGGGACAGAGAACGGGTGAGCAGTACTTC. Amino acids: CASSQGQRTGEQYF. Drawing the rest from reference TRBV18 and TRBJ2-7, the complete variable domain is NAGVMQNPRHLVRRRGQEARLRCSPMKGHSHVYWYRQLPEEGLKFMVYLQKENIIDESGMPKERFSAEFPKEGPSILRIQQVVRGDSAAYFCASSQGQRTGEQYFGPGTRLTVT.